This is a list of T cell receptor beta chains from one sample in a study of technical replicates of blood from a few donors. The data were produced by immunoSEQ multiplex PCR, yet TCRdb's version contains in-frame clones alone and is incomplete. The sample consists of 15,000 to 20,000 clones, over 75% of them appearing once. Source material: PBMCs. Source of these receptors: a human donor in good health. Each CDR3 is given with its conserved first and last residue. D genes are given only for firm matches. A clone size is listed for some rows: how often the clone was seen (once, few, many), or a class if it is expanded.

j_call d_call v_call clone_size cdr3_aa cdr3_nt
TRBJ2-5 TRBD2 TRBV7-2 - CASSFGGQETQYF TGTGCCAGCAGCTTCGGGGGGCAAGAGACCCAGTACTTC
TRBJ1-2 - TRBV9 - CASSASGGFYGYTF TGTGCCAGCAGCGCCAGTGGAGGGTTTTATGGCTACACCTTC
TRBJ2-3 TRBD2 TRBV27 - CASSLSGTITDTQYF TGTGCCAGCAGTCTATCCGGGACTATAACAGATACGCAGTATTTT
TRBJ1-4 - TRBV2 - CASDPERGGEKLFF TGTGCCAGCGACCCCGAGCGGGGGGGAGAAAAACTGTTTTTT
TRBJ2-1 - TRBV7-8 - CASSFYGTPGHEQFF TGTGCCAGCAGCTTCTACGGGACACCTGGCCATGAGCAGTTCTTC
TRBJ2-1 TRBD2 TRBV4-1 - CASSPSGGLADNEQFF TGCGCCAGCAGCCCCTCGGGGGGACTAGCGGACAATGAGCAGTTCTTC
TRBJ2-3 TRBD2 TRBV5-1 - CASSLGRLLAGDSTDTQYF TGCGCCAGCAGCTTGGGACGGCTACTAGCGGGGGATAGCACAGATACGCAGTATTTT
TRBJ2-2 - TRBV30 - CASQVAGELFF TGTGCCTCTCAGGTCGCCGGGGAGCTGTTTTTT
TRBJ2-1 TRBD2 TRBV7-7 - CASSPQGGLAETGEQFF TGTGCCAGCAGCCCTCAGGGGGGACTAGCGGAAACTGGAGAGCAGTTCTTC
TRBJ2-3 TRBD2 TRBV10-3 - CAISGLAGASDTQYF TGTGCCATCAGTGGCCTAGCGGGAGCCTCAGATACGCAGTATTTT
TRBJ2-7 - TRBV30 - CAWSPGFTYEQYF TGTGCCTGGAGTCCAGGGTTCACGTACGAGCAGTACTTC
TRBJ2-7 TRBD1 TRBV2 - CASAAATGVYEQYF TGTGCCAGCGCCGCCGCGACAGGGGTTTACGAGCAGTACTTC
TRBJ2-5 - TRBV7-2 - CASSLVGQIQETQYF TGTGCCAGCAGCTTAGTTGGGCAGATCCAAGAGACCCAGTACTTC
TRBJ1-3 TRBD1 TRBV30 - CAWTLGQGHTIYF TGTGCCTGGACCTTGGGACAGGGACACACCATATATTTT
TRBJ2-3 TRBD1 TRBV6-1 - CASSPGTGVTDTQYF TGTGCCAGCAGCCCCGGGACAGGGGTTACAGATACGCAGTATTTT
TRBJ1-3 - TRBV19 few CASNDRNSGNTIYF TGTGCCAGTAACGACAGGAACTCTGGAAACACCATATATTTT
TRBJ2-1 - TRBV2 - CASSERNLNEQFF TGTGCCAGCAGTGAGCGGAACCTCAATGAGCAGTTCTTC
TRBJ2-3 TRBD2 TRBV9 - CASSVSGSSTDTQYF TGTGCCAGCAGCGTGAGCGGGAGCTCCACAGATACGCAGTATTTT
TRBJ2-7 TRBD1 TRBV9 - CASSPGTARSYEQYF TGTGCCAGCAGCCCAGGGACAGCACGATCTTACGAGCAGTACTTC
TRBJ2-5 - TRBV27 - CASRTGSSSVETQYF TGTGCCAGCAGGACAGGGAGTTCTAGCGTAGAGACCCAGTACTTC
TRBJ2-3 - TRBV30 few CAWSRRAENLTPDTQYF TGTGCCTGGAGTCGGCGAGCGGAAAACCTTACCCCAGATACGCAGTATTTT
TRBJ1-5 - TRBV27 - CASGPYQPQHF TGTGCCAGCGGCCCCTATCAGCCCCAGCATTTT
TRBJ2-5 TRBD1 TRBV19 - CASSSLQGDRETQYF TGTGCCAGTAGTAGCCTACAGGGGGACCGAGAGACCCAGTACTTC
TRBJ2-7 - TRBV28 - CASRHYMEPYEQYF TGTGCCAGCAGACACTACATGGAACCCTACGAGCAGTACTTC
TRBJ2-1 TRBD1 TRBV18 once CASSPPLGQGPDNEQFF TGTGCCAGCTCACCACCGCTGGGACAGGGTCCGGACAATGAGCAGTTCTTC
TRBJ2-3 TRBD2 TRBV6-1 - CASSAGGPTDTQYF TGTGCCAGCAGTGCGGGAGGGCCAACAGATACGCAGTATTTT
TRBJ1-4 - TRBV28 - CASSIVEKLFF TGTGCCAGCAGTATAGTTGAAAAACTGTTTTTT
TRBJ2-7 - TRBV28 - CASSLSTSGSYEQYF TGTGCCAGCAGTTTGTCCACCTCGGGCTCCTACGAGCAGTACTTC
TRBJ2-7 TRBD2 TRBV27 - CASSLAGGYEQYF TGTGCCAGCAGTCTAGCGGGAGGGTACGAGCAGTACTTC
TRBJ2-7 TRBD2 TRBV27 - CASLIEGRVKAGSAYEQYF TGTGCCAGCCTAATAGAAGGCAGGGTAAAAGCGGGATCAGCCTACGAGCAGTACTTC
TRBJ2-7 - TRBV12-5 - CASGSLEQYF TGTGCTAGTGGTTCCCTCGAGCAGTACTTC
TRBJ2-3 TRBD2 TRBV29-1 - CSGGSLIDTQYF TGCAGCGGCGGGAGTCTGATAGATACGCAGTATTTT
TRBJ2-1 - TRBV10-1 - CASSPATGSSYNEQFF TGCGCCAGCAGCCCTGCGACAGGCAGCTCCTACAATGAGCAGTTCTTC
TRBJ1-5 - TRBV5-6 - CASSLGPSLPKPQHF TGTGCCAGCAGCTTGGGTCCGAGCCTCCCGAAGCCCCAGCATTTT
TRBJ2-7 TRBD2 TRBV7-6 once CASSSIAGVGNYEQYF TGTGCCAGCAGCTCTATAGCGGGAGTGGGTAACTACGAGCAGTACTTC
TRBJ2-1 TRBD2 TRBV6-1 - CASSEHSGGNYNEQFF TGTGCCAGCAGTGAACACAGCGGGGGAAACTACAATGAGCAGTTCTTC
TRBJ2-1 TRBD2 TRBV28 - CASSFLTSGINEQFF TGTGCCAGCAGTTTCTTGACTAGCGGGATAAATGAGCAGTTCTTC
TRBJ2-7 TRBD2 TRBV5-5 - CASSLQSGRDSEQYF TGTGCCAGCAGCCTACAAAGCGGGAGAGACTCCGAGCAGTACTTC
TRBJ2-3 - TRBV6-5 - CASRFSIRVTDTQYF TGTGCCAGCAGGTTTTCAATTCGAGTCACAGATACGCAGTATTTT
TRBJ2-1 - TRBV4-1 - CASSQDRIATGAYNEQFF TGCGCCAGCAGCCAAGATCGTATCGCCACGGGGGCCTACAATGAGCAGTTCTTC
TRBJ1-1 - TRBV11-2 - CASSLDAGFGTEAFF TGTGCCAGCAGCTTAGATGCGGGATTTGGCACTGAAGCTTTCTTT
TRBJ1-3 - TRBV6-4 - CASENRSQSYSGNTIYF TGTGCCAGCGAGAACAGGAGCCAATCGTACTCTGGAAACACCATATATTTT
TRBJ1-2 TRBD1 TRBV6-1 - CASRDRGFGGYTF TGTGCCAGCCGGGACAGGGGTTTCGGTGGCTACACCTTC
TRBJ2-7 - TRBV20-1 - CSANRDYEQYF TGCAGTGCGAACAGGGATTACGAGCAGTACTTC
TRBJ2-7 - TRBV18 - CASSPPMSIGRIEQYF TGTGCCAGCTCACCACCAATGTCTATAGGGAGGATAGAGCAGTACTTC
TRBJ2-1 - TRBV11-2 - CASSLDPAGDNEQFF TGTGCCAGCAGCTTAGATCCAGCAGGGGACAATGAGCAGTTCTTC
TRBJ2-7 TRBD1 TRBV7-9 - CASSPDRGSYEQYF TGTGCCAGCAGCCCGGACAGGGGGTCCTACGAGCAGTACTTC
TRBJ2-1 - TRBV19 - CASSLTSNEQFF TGTGCCAGTAGTCTGACTAGCAATGAGCAGTTCTTC
TRBJ2-2 TRBD2 TRBV5-1 - CASSFTSGRNTGELFF TGCGCCAGCAGCTTCACTAGCGGGAGGAACACCGGGGAGCTGTTTTTT
TRBJ2-3 - TRBV11-3 - CASSLMKGDTQYF TGTGCCAGCAGCTTAATGAAGGGGGATACGCAGTATTTT
TRBJ1-5 - TRBV18 - CASSGALTVDQPQHF TGTGCCAGCTCAGGAGCCCTGACAGTAGATCAGCCCCAGCATTTT
TRBJ1-3 - TRBV5-6 - CASSFGYSGNTIYF TGTGCCAGCAGCTTCGGGTACTCTGGAAACACCATATATTTT
TRBJ1-4 - TRBV6-1 - CASSTTGANEKLFF TGTGCCAGCAGCACGACAGGAGCTAATGAAAAACTGTTTTTT
TRBJ2-7 TRBD2 TRBV6-4 - CASSDSSSGRVHEQYF TGTGCCAGCAGTGACTCGTCTAGCGGGAGGGTCCACGAGCAGTACTTC
TRBJ1-5 - TRBV7-2 few CASSLGGGAGNQPQHF TGTGCCAGCAGCCTAGGGGGGGGCGCAGGCAATCAGCCCCAGCATTTT
TRBJ2-7 - TRBV5-1 - CASSFALVSYEQYF TGCGCCAGCAGCTTCGCGTTGGTCTCCTACGAGCAGTACTTC
TRBJ2-7 TRBD1 TRBV18 - CASSPGQGAYEQYF TGTGCCAGCTCACCTGGACAGGGGGCCTACGAGCAGTACTTC
TRBJ2-5 TRBD2 TRBV14 - CASSQSTSGSQETQYF TGTGCCAGCAGCCAATCGACTAGCGGAAGCCAAGAGACCCAGTACTTC
TRBJ2-5 TRBD2 TRBV19 - CASSKNPGLGEETQYF TGTGCCAGTAGTAAGAATCCGGGACTAGGGGAAGAGACCCAGTACTTC
TRBJ2-3 - TRBV6-1 - CASSETNPGDTQYF TGTGCCAGCAGTGAAACGAACCCAGGGGATACGCAGTATTTT